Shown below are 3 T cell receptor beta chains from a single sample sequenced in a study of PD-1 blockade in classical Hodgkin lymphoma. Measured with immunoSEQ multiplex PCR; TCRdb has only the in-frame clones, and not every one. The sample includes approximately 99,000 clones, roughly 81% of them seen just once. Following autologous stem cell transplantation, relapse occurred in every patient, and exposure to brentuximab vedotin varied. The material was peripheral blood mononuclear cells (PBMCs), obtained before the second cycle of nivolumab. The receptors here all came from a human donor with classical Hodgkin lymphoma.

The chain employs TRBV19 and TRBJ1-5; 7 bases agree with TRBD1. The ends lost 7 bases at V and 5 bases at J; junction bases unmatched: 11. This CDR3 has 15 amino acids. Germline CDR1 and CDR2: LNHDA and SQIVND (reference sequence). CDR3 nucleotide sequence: TGTGCCAGTACTCCTCGACAGGGTGGGTATCAGCCCCAGCATTTT. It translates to CASTPRQGGYQPQHF.

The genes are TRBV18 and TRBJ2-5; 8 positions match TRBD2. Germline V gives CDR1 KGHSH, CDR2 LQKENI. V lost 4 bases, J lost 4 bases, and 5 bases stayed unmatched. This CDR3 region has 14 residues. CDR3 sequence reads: CASSRAGVGETQYF. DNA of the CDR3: TGTGCCAGCTCACGAGCGGGAGTAGGAGAGACCCAGTACTTC.

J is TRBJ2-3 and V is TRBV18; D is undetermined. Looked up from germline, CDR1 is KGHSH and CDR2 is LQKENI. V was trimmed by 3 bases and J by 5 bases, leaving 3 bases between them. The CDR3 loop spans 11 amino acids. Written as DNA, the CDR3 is TGTGCCAGCTCACCGGTAGATACGCAGTATTTT. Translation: CASSPVDTQYF.